A single sample is the source of the 5 T cell receptor beta chains below, sequenced in a study of T cells in tuberculosis. Time point meaning: new active TB diagnosis, blood taken before or within 7 days of starting treatment. Profiling relied on immunoSEQ multiplex PCR, and the TCRdb table lists in-frame clones only, not all of them. The profile shows about 30,000 clones, 80% to 95% of them singletons. Sample: PBMCs, taken at tuberculosis diagnosis. The source is an adult with tuberculosis.

The chain combines TRBV7-2 with TRBJ2-4, with D possibly being TRBD2 (6 bases). V shed 5 bases and J shed 3 bases, with 17 bases lying between them. The CDR3 contains 16 residues. CDR1 is SGHTA and CDR2 is FQGNSA in the germline V gene. The CDR3 nucleotides read TGTGCCAGCAGCCGATCGACTAGTCAGGGCAAAAACATTCAGTACTTC. Translation: CASSRSTSQGKNIQYF. The complete variable domain, with remaining parts taken from reference TRBV7-2 and TRBJ2-4, reads GAGVSQSPSNKVTEKGKDVELRCDPISGHTALYWYRQSLGQGLEFLIYFQGNSAPDKSGLPSDRFSAERTGGSVSTLTIQRTQQEDSAVYLCASSRSTSQGKNIQYFGAGTRLSVL.

This clone has just one count. The rearrangement uses TRBV29-1 and TRBJ2-2; D remains unclear. Trimming cost V 7 bases and J 5 bases, with 17 bases left between them. This CDR3 comprises 14 residues. Germline values: CDR1 SQVTM, CDR2 ANQGSEA. CDR3 sequence: CSAEVEGLTGELFF. Here the CDR3 DNA reads TGCAGCGCCGAGGTAGAAGGATTAACCGGGGAGCTGTTTTTT.

This chain links TRBV18 with TRBJ1-1; D not certain. Trimming stripped 4 bases from V and 1 base from J, with 10 bases between. CDR3 length: 14 amino acids. Germline V gives CDR1 KGHSH, CDR2 LQKENI. The CDR3 DNA sequence: TGTGCCAGCTCACTAAACCCGGGGAACACTGAAGCTTTCTTT. Protein product: CASSLNPGNTEAFF.

The chain links TRBV6-1 to TRBJ2-3; 7 nucleotides align to TRBD1. This CDR3 has 14 residues. After removal of 5 bases from V and 3 bases from J, the junction contained 5 bases not matched to a gene. Germline assignment: CDR1 MNHNS and CDR2 SASEGT. This CDR3 reads CASSLTGVTDTQYF. The CDR3 bases are TGTGCCAGCAGTCTTACAGGGGTTACAGATACGCAGTATTTT.

This clone is medium-sized by share. The chain joins TRBV6-5 to TRBJ1-2; 8 bases line up with TRBD1. With 2 bases clipped from V and 9 bases from J, the junction kept 5 bases outside the gene matches. The CDR3 length is 13 residues. Germline V gene sequence: CDR1 MNHEY, CDR2 SVGAGI. CDR3 DNA: TGTGCCAGCAGTTACCAGGGGGCCGCGAGCTACACCTTC. Its protein product is CASSYQGAASYTF.